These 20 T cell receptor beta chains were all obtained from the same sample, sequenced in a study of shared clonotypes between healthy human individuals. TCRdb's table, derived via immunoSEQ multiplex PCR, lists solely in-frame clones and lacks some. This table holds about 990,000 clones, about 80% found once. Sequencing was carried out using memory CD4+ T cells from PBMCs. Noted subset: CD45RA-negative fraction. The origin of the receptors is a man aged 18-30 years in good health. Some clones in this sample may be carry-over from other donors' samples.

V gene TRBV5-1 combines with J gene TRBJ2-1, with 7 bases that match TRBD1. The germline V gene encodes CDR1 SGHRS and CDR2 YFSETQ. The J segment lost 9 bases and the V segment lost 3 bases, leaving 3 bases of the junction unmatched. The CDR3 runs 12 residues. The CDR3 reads CASSYPGGEQFF. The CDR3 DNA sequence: TGCGCCAGCAGCTATCCAGGGGGTGAGCAGTTCTTC.

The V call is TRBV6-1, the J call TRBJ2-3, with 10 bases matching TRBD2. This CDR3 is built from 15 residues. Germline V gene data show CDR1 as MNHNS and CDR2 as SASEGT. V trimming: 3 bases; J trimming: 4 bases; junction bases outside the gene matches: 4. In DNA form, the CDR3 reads TGTGCCAGCAGTGATGAAGGACTAGCGGCAGATACGCAGTATTTT. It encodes CASSDEGLAADTQYF.

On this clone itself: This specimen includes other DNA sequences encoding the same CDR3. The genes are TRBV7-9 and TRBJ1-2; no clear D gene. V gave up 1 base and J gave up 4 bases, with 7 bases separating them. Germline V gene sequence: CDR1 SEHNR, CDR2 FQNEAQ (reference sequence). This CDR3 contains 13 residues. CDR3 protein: CASSLGEGYGYTF. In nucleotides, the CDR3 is TGTGCCAGCAGCTTAGGGGAAGGCTATGGCTACACCTTC.

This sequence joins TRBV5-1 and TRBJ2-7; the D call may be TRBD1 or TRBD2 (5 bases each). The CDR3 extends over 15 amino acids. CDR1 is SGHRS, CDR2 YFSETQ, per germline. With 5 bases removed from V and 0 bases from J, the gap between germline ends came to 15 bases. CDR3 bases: TGCGCCAGCAGGGAAGGGACGGAGAGCTCCTACGAGCAGTACTTC. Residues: CASREGTESSYEQYF.

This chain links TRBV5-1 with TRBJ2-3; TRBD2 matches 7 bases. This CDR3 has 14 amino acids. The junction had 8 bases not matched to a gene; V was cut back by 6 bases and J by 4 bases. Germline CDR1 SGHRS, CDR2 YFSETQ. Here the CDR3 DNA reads TGCGCCAGCACCCAATTGGGGGGGGCAGATACGCAGTATTTT. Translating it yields CASTQLGGADTQYF.

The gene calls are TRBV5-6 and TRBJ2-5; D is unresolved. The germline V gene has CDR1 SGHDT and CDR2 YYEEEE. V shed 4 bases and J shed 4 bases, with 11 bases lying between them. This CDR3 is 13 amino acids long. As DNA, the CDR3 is TGTGCCAGCAGCCTTCGACCCAGAGAGACCCAGTACTTC. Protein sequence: CASSLRPRETQYF.

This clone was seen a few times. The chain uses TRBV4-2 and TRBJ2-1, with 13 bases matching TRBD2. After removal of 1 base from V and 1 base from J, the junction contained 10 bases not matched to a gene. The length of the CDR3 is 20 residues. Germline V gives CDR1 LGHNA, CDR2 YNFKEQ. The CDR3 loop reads CASSQGPPGLAGPSYNEQFF. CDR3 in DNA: TGTGCCAGCAGCCAAGGTCCTCCGGGACTAGCGGGACCATCCTACAATGAGCAGTTCTTC.

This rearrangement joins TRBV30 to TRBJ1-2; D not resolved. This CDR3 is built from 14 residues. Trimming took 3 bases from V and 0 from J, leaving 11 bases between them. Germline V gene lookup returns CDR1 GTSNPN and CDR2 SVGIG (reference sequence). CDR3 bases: TGTGCCTGGAGGGTAGCTGGGTCTAACTATGGCTACACCTTC. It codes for CAWRVAGSNYGYTF.

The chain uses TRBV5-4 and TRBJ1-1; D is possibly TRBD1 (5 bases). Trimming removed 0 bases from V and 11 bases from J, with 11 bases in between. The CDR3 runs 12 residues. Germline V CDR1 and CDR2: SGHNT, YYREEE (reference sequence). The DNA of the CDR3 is TGTGCCAGCAGCTTGGACGGGGCCTCTGCTTTCTTT. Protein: CASSLDGASAFF.

The CDR3 region is CASSYHEVAGELFF. For the CDR3, the DNA is TGTGCCAGCAGTTACCATGAGGTTGCCGGGGAGCTGTTTTTT. V usage is TRBV6-6 and J usage is TRBJ2-2, with unresolved D. Germline loops: CDR1 MNHNY, CDR2 SVGAGI (reference sequence). V was shortened by 2 bases and J by 6 bases, with 10 bases between the two germline ends. The CDR3 spans 14 residues.

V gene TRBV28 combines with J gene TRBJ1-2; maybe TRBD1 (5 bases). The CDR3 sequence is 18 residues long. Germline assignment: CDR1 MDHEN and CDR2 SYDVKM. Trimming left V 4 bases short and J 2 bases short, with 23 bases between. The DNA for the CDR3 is TGTGCCAGCAGTTCTCCGGTGGGACGACAGCCTAACAACTATGGCTACACCTTC. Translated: CASSSPVGRQPNNYGYTF.

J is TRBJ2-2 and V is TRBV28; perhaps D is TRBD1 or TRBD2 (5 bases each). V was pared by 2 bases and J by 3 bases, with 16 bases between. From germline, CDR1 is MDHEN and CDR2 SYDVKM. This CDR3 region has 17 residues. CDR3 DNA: TGTGCCAGCAGTTTAGGGACGCCCTCTATGGACACCGGGGAGCTGTTTTTT. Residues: CASSLGTPSMDTGELFF.

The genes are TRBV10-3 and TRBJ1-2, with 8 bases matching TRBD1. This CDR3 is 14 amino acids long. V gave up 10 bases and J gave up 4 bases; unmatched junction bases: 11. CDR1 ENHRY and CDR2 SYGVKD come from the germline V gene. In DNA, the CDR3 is TGTGCCACCAAGGACGGACAGGGCGTCTATGGCTACACCTTC. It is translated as CATKDGQGVYGYTF.

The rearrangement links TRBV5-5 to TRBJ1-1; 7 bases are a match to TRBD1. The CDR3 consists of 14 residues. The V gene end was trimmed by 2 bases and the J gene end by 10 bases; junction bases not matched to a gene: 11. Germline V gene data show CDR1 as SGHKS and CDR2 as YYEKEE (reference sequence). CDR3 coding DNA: TGTGCCAGCAGCTTCGACAGGGCCCACGACGGAGCTTTCTTT. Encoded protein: CASSFDRAHDGAFF.

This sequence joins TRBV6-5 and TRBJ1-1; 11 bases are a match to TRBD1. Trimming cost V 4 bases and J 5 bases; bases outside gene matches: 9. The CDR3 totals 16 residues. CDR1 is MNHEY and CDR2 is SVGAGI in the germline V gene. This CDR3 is CASSSPAGTGGTEAFF. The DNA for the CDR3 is TGTGCCAGCAGTTCACCCGCCGGGACAGGGGGGACTGAAGCTTTCTTT.

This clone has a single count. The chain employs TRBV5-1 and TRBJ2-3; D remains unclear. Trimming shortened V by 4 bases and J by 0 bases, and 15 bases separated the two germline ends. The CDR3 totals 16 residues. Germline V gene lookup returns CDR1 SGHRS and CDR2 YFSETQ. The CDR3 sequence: CASSRLSLTSTDTQYF. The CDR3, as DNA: TGCGCCAGCAGCCGATTGAGCCTCACAAGCACAGATACGCAGTATTTT.

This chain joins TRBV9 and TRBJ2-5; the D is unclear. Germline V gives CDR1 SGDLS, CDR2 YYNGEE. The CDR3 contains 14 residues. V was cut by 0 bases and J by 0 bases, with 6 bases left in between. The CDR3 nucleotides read TGTGCCAGCAGCGTAGACCCAGACCAAGAGACCCAGTACTTC. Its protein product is CASSVDPDQETQYF. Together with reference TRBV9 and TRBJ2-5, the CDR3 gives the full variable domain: DSGVTQTPKHLITATGQRVTLRCSPRSGDLSVYWYQQSLDQGLQFLIQYYNGEERAKGNILERFSAQQFPDLHSELNLSSLELGDSALYFCASSVDPDQETQYFGPGTRLLVL.

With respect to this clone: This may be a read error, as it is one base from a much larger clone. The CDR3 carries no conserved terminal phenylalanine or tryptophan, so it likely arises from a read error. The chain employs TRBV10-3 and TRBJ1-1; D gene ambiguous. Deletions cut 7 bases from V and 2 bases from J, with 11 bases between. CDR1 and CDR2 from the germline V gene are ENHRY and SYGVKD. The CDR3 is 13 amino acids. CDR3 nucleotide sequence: TGTGCCATCAAAGGGTCGGGAAACACTGAAGCTTTCTCT. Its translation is CAIKGSGNTEAFS.

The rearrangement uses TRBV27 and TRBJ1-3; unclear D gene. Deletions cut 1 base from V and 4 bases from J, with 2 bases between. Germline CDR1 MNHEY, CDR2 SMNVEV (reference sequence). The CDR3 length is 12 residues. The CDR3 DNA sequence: TGTGCCAGCAGTTTATGGGGAAACACCATATATTTT. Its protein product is CASSLWGNTIYF.

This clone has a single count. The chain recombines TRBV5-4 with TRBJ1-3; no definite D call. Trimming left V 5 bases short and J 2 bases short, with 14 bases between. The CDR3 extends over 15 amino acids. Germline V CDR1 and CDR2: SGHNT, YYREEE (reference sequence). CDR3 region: CASSPGGNAGNTIYF. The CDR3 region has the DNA TGTGCCAGCAGTCCTGGCGGGAATGCTGGAAACACCATATATTTT.